The 32 T cell receptor beta chains below were found in one sample sequenced in a study of chemoradiotherapy in HPV16-positive cancers. Clones were sequenced by immunoSEQ multiplex PCR, and TCRdb holds only the in-frame ones, with some missing. The table records some 21,000 clones, around 86% of them present only once. The sample in question was blood, obtained from a patient who underwent chemoradiotherapy. These receptors all stem from a human donor with HPV-associated anogenital cancer.

The chain employs TRBV15 and TRBJ2-1; D is perhaps TRBD2 (5 bases). CDR3 length equals 21 residues. Germline CDR1 reads LNHNV; CDR2 reads YYDKDF (reference sequence). The V end was cut by 2 bases, the J end by 0 bases, with 26 bases between. As DNA, the CDR3 is TGTGCCACCAGCAGACACCATGGTGGCGGCTCGATAGCGAGCTCCTACAATGAGCAGTTCTTC. Translating it yields CATSRHHGGGSIASSYNEQFF.

The DNA for the CDR3 is TGTGCCTGGAGTGGACAGGGGGGTGGCTACACCTTC. Its protein product is CAWSGQGGGYTF. The chain employs TRBV30 and TRBJ1-2; TRBD1 matches at 9 bases. CDR1 and CDR2 from the germline V gene are GTSNPN and SVGIG (reference sequence). This CDR3 spans 12 amino acids. V shed 1 base and J 7 bases; nucleotides not matched to a gene: 1.

The chain combines TRBV18 with TRBJ2-5, with TRBD2 matching 12 bases. The ends lost 5 bases at V and 1 base at J; junction bases unmatched: 8. The germline V gene has CDR1 KGHSH and CDR2 LQKENI. This CDR3 is built from 17 residues. The CDR3 region has the DNA TGTGCCAGCTCATTCGGACTAGCGGGAACCGCCCAAGAGACCCAGTACTTC. This translates into CASSFGLAGTAQETQYF.

V usage is TRBV7-3 and J usage is TRBJ2-7; the D gene is possibly TRBD2 (5 bases). This CDR3 spans 15 amino acids. Germline assignment: CDR1 SGHTA and CDR2 FQGTGA. Trimming stripped 0 bases from V and 4 bases from J, with 13 bases between. This CDR3 reads CASSLTQASPYEQYF. CDR3 nucleotides: TGTGCCAGCAGCTTAACTCAAGCTAGCCCGTACGAGCAGTACTTC.

The rearrangement links TRBV11-2 to TRBJ2-3; no reliable D call. Per the germline V gene, CDR1 is SGHAT and CDR2 is FQNNGV. The CDR3 length is 11 residues. This chain's CDR3 is CVVRGTDTQYF. The CDR3 DNA follows: TGTGTGGTAAGGGGCACAGATACGCAGTATTTT.

With respect to this clone: Additional DNA sequences in this sample encode the identical CDR3. The chain carries TRBV30 and TRBJ1-5; unclear D gene. Trimming shortened V by 0 bases and J by 7 bases, and 10 bases separated the two germline ends. The CDR3 runs 13 residues. The germline V gene has CDR1 GTSNPN and CDR2 SVGIG (reference sequence). CDR3 amino acids: CAWSVKGSQPQHF. CDR3 bases: TGTGCCTGGAGTGTCAAGGGTAGCCAGCCCCAGCATTTT.

This chain links TRBV10-2 with TRBJ1-1; D unresolved. This CDR3 is built from 14 residues. V gave up 3 bases and J gave up 6 bases, with 14 bases separating them. The germline V gene has CDR1 WSHSY and CDR2 SAAADI. The CDR3 DNA follows: TGCGCCAGCAGTGACTTTGTAGGAACCGCTGAAGCTTTCTTT. Its protein product is CASSDFVGTAEAFF.

CDR3 protein: CASSQSSGNEQFF. The CDR3 DNA is TGCGCCAGCAGCCAATCGTCGGGGAATGAGCAGTTCTTC. The chain has TRBV4-1 and TRBJ2-1, with D tentatively TRBD2 (5 bases). Trimming stripped 2 bases from V and 7 bases from J, with 9 bases between. The CDR3 loop spans 13 amino acids. Germline V gene data show CDR1 as MGHRA and CDR2 as YSYEKL.

The rearrangement links TRBV4-2 to TRBJ1-5; TRBD1 aligns across 8 bases. Trimming removed 0 bases from V and 0 bases from J; junction bases left unmatched: 7. Germline V gene data show CDR1 as LGHNA and CDR2 as YNFKEQ. CDR3 length equals 18 residues. The CDR3 is CASSQEEQGGFSNQPQHF. CDR3 DNA: TGTGCCAGCAGCCAAGAAGAACAGGGGGGATTTAGCAATCAGCCCCAGCATTTT.

The CDR3 DNA is TGTGCCAGCAAGGAGACAGGGGGCCTGCGGGAGCAGTACTTC. It specifies CASKETGGLREQYF. The chain is built from TRBV6-5 and TRBJ2-7; 10 bases align to TRBD1. CDR1 is MNHEY and CDR2 is SVGAGI in the germline V gene. V lost 7 bases, J lost 7 bases, and 10 bases stayed unmatched. This CDR3 contains 14 residues.

V and J are TRBV27 and TRBJ2-7, with 11 bases fitting TRBD2. The CDR3 is 15 residues long. Germline V gene sequence: CDR1 MNHEY, CDR2 SMNVEV (reference sequence). The trim removed 1 base at V and 9 bases at J, leaving 8 bases unmatched. CDR3 amino acids: CASSLWTSGSKRQYF. The DNA for the CDR3 is TGTGCCAGCAGTTTATGGACTAGCGGGTCGAAGCGGCAGTACTTC.

The chain combines TRBV4-1 with TRBJ2-3, with 8 nucleotides matching TRBD2. The germline V gene has CDR1 MGHRA and CDR2 YSYEKL. The V gene end was trimmed by 0 bases and the J gene end by 4 bases; junction bases not matched to a gene: 9. The CDR3 is 17 residues long. The CDR3, as DNA: TGCGCCAGCAGCCAAGATGGCACGGGGGGGCGCGCAGATACGCAGTATTTT. This encodes CASSQDGTGGRADTQYF.

This chain connects TRBV29-1 to TRBJ1-1; 8 nucleotides match TRBD1. The CDR3 sequence is 15 residues long. From germline, CDR1 is SQVTM and CDR2 ANQGSEA. V shed 5 bases, J shed 1 base, and the junction held 9 bases outside the gene matches. The CDR3 region is CSVTPRTGQNTEAFF. The CDR3 DNA is TGCAGCGTTACACCAAGGACAGGGCAGAACACTGAAGCTTTCTTT. The entire variable domain, with the rest obtained from reference TRBV29-1 and TRBJ1-1, is as follows: SAVISQKPSRDICQRGTSLTIQCQVDSQVTMMFWYRQQPGQSLTLIATANQGSEATYESGFVIDKFPISRPNLTFSTLTVSNMSPEDSSIYLCSVTPRTGQNTEAFFGQGTRLTVV.

J is TRBJ2-2 and V is TRBV6-1; 8 bases match TRBD1. Losses at the gene ends were 8 bases for V and 2 bases for J; bases not matched to a gene: 4. CDR1 MNHNS and CDR2 SASEGT come from the germline V gene. The CDR3 runs to 14 residues. The CDR3 is CASGRGLNTGELFF. The CDR3 DNA is TGTGCCAGCGGCAGGGGGCTTAACACCGGGGAGCTGTTTTTT.

The rearrangement uses TRBV5-1 and TRBJ2-4, with TRBD1 identical over 7 bases. The V and J ends lost 4 bases and 8 bases, in that order; junction bases with no gene match: 9. CDR1 SGHRS and CDR2 YFSETQ come from the germline V gene. The CDR3 spans 14 residues. For the CDR3, the DNA is TGCGCCAGCAGCAAGGGGGCCGTGCAGGACATTCAGTACTTC. Translating it yields CASSKGAVQDIQYF.

The V and J genes are TRBV5-4 and TRBJ1-2; 10 bases are shared with TRBD1. Germline assignment: CDR1 SGHNT and CDR2 YYREEE (reference sequence). With 0 bases clipped from V and 2 bases from J, the junction kept 7 bases outside the gene matches. This CDR3 is built from 17 residues. The CDR3 here is CASSLGRTGGPNYGYTF. CDR3 DNA sequence: TGTGCCAGCAGCTTGGGAAGGACAGGGGGTCCCAACTATGGCTACACCTTC.

The chain carries TRBV4-2 and TRBJ1-1, with D tentatively TRBD1 (6 bases). The CDR3 spans 13 residues. Trimming removed 6 bases at V and 4 bases at J, with 12 bases between. Germline CDR1 is LGHNA and CDR2 is YNFKEQ. CDR3 in amino acids: CASRPGEATEAFF. The CDR3 nucleotides are TGTGCCAGCAGGCCAGGGGAAGCCACTGAAGCTTTCTTT.

The rearrangement links TRBV5-4 to TRBJ2-5; TRBD2 aligns across 7 bases. This CDR3 has 15 amino acids. The V gene end was trimmed by 0 bases and the J gene end by 2 bases; junction bases not matched to a gene: 4. Germline V gene lookup returns CDR1 SGHNT and CDR2 YYREEE (reference sequence). This CDR3 reads CASSLGGSGQETQYF. CDR3 in DNA: TGTGCCAGCAGCTTGGGTGGTAGCGGGCAAGAGACCCAGTACTTC.

The J gene is TRBJ2-1, the V gene TRBV19; D is unresolved. This CDR3 has 15 residues. The germline CDR1 and CDR2 sequences are LNHDA and SQIVND (reference sequence). The germline V and J ends were trimmed by 3 bases and 3 bases, with 12 bases remaining between them. In nucleotides, the CDR3 is TGTGCCAGTAGTATCGACCCCGCTATCTACAATGAGCAGTTCTTC. Translating gives CASSIDPAIYNEQFF.

The V call is TRBV6-6, the J call TRBJ1-1; D is ambiguous. V lost 7 bases to trimming and J lost 5 bases, with 11 bases between them. This CDR3 comprises 12 residues. Germline CDR1 MNHNY, CDR2 SVGAGI (reference sequence). The CDR3 DNA reads as TGTGCCAGCACCTCCGGGGTAACTGAAGCTTTCTTT. Translation: CASTSGVTEAFF.

The J gene is TRBJ1-2, the V gene TRBV6-5; D might be TRBD1 (6 bases). V was shortened by 5 bases and J by 8 bases, with 12 bases between the two germline ends. Germline V gene sequence: CDR1 MNHEY, CDR2 SVGAGI. This CDR3 has 12 amino acids. In DNA, the CDR3 is TGTGCCAGCAGTGTAGACAGGCGGGGCTACACCTTC. This translates into CASSVDRRGYTF.

CDR3 DNA sequence: TGTGCCAGCAGCTTAGAGGCCTCCTACGAGCAGTACTTC. Its protein is CASSLEASYEQYF. V usage is TRBV13 and J usage is TRBJ2-7; D unclear. Per the germline V gene, CDR1 is PRHDT and CDR2 is FYEKMQ (reference sequence). The germline V and J ends were trimmed by 1 base and 0 bases, with 4 bases remaining between them. The CDR3 is 13 amino acids.

The chain is built from TRBV6-5 and TRBJ2-3, with TRBD1 identical over 8 bases. This CDR3 region has 13 residues. Germline values: CDR1 MNHEY, CDR2 SVGAGI. The V and J ends lost 6 bases and 2 bases, in that order; junction bases with no gene match: 1. CDR3 nucleotides: TGTGCCAGCAGGACAGGGGCCACAGATACGCAGTATTTT. This encodes CASRTGATDTQYF.

V usage is TRBV5-6 and J usage is TRBJ2-7, with 8 bases aligning to TRBD1. The CDR3 loop spans 15 amino acids. V was pared by 4 bases and J by 4 bases, with 10 bases of the junction left unmatched. Germline CDR1 SGHDT, CDR2 YYEEEE. CDR3 DNA sequence: TGTGCCAGCAGCCCGGCAGGCAGGGGGCTTTACGAGCAGTACTTC. Translating gives CASSPAGRGLYEQYF.

The rearrangement joins TRBV6-1 to TRBJ1-3, with D unresolved. There are 13 residues in the CDR3. V was shortened by 7 bases and J by 4 bases, with 11 bases between the two germline ends. In germline, CDR1 is MNHNS, CDR2 SASEGT. This chain's CDR3 is CASTITPGNTIYF. The CDR3 DNA reads TGTGCCAGCACCATAACCCCCGGAAACACCATATATTTT.

The chain joins TRBV11-3 to TRBJ2-2, with 7 bases matching TRBD2. The germline CDR1 and CDR2 sequences are SGHNT and YENEEA. Trimming took 4 bases from V and 6 from J; bases not matched to a gene: 8. This CDR3 has 15 residues. Here the CDR3 reads CASSSGLVFPGELFF. The CDR3 coding sequence is TGTGCCAGCAGCTCCGGACTAGTCTTCCCCGGGGAGCTGTTTTTT.

This chain links TRBV21-1 with TRBJ2-5; the table's D call, TRBD2, has no DNA check behind it. The J call may be incorrect, as the DNA end agrees better with TRBJ2-7. TRBV21-1 has pseudogene status. CDR3 length: 16 residues. This chain's CDR3 is CASSKELAGGPYEQYF. CDR3 DNA: TGTGCCAGCAGCAAAGAACTAGCGGGAGGGCCGTACGAGCAGTACTTC.

This sequence joins TRBV27 and TRBJ1-1; 8 positions agree with TRBD1. The CDR3 has 13 residues. V was pared by 2 bases and J by 10 bases, with 6 bases of the junction left unmatched. The V gene's germline CDR1 is MNHEY and CDR2 SMNVEV (reference sequence). Written as DNA, the CDR3 is TGTGCCAGCAGTTTAGCAGGGGGCGGAGGAGCTTTCTTT. Amino acids: CASSLAGGGGAFF.

The V call is TRBV2, the J call TRBJ1-5; D is undetermined. V gave up 7 bases and J gave up 1 base, with 5 bases separating them. CDR1 and CDR2 from the germline V gene are SNHLY and FYNNEI. There are 12 residues in the CDR3. Written as DNA, the CDR3 is TGTGCCAGCAACCCGAGCAATCAGCCCCAGCATTTT. Encoded protein: CASNPSNQPQHF. The complete variable domain, with remaining parts taken from reference TRBV2 and TRBJ1-5, reads EPEVTQTPSHQVTQMGQEVILRCVPISNHLYFYWYRQILGQKVEFLVSFYNNEISEKSEIFDDQFSVERPDGSNFTLKIRSTKLEDSAMYFCASNPSNQPQHFGDGTRLSIL.

The CDR3, as DNA: TGTGCCAGCAGCTTAGAGATAGGACCCCTCCACTTT. It encodes CASSLEIGPLHF. The chain has TRBV11-2 and TRBJ1-6; D gene ambiguous. The CDR3 totals 12 residues. Germline V gene data show CDR1 as SGHAT and CDR2 as FQNNGV. V lost 0 bases and J lost 12, with 6 bases in between.

This clone appeared a single time. This chain joins TRBV19 and TRBJ2-7, with a weak D call TRBD1 (6 bases). This CDR3 region has 15 residues. Trimming cost V 3 bases and J 7 bases, with 19 bases left between them. CDR1 and CDR2 (germline): LNHDA, SQIVND (reference sequence). The CDR3 is CASSIHAPGAGEQYF. CDR3 coding DNA: TGTGCCAGTAGTATCCATGCTCCAGGGGCTGGTGAGCAGTACTTC.

The genes are TRBV18 and TRBJ1-5; D gene unclear. Trimming took off 6 bases at V and 6 bases at J, with 18 bases between the two ends. The CDR3 sequence is 15 residues long. Germline CDR1 is KGHSH and CDR2 is LQKENI. CDR3 bases: TGTGCCAGCTCCCCCTCTGGGCGGTCGGGTCAGCCCCAGCATTTT. Translating it yields CASSPSGRSGQPQHF.